These 3 T cell receptor beta chains originate from one sample sequenced in a study of CD8 T cells in Susac syndrome. Reverse transcription of about 0.45 to 1 ug RNA was performed with random hexamers. TCRdb fed the immunoSEQ multiplex PCR reads into MiXCR, producing one record per CDR3 protein. The table includes some 200,000 distinct CDR3 sequences, around 95% detected once. Specimen: CD4+ T cells from PBMCs. All receptors come from a human donor with Susac syndrome.

This chain connects TRBV5-4 to TRBJ1-2; TRBD1 matches at 7 bases. CDR1 and CDR2 (germline): SGHNT, YYREEE (reference sequence). The CDR3 runs to 17 residues. Trimming took 3 bases from V and 5 from J; bases not matched to a gene: 16. The CDR3 protein is CASSSAASTGSGYGYTF. The CDR3 DNA reads TGTGCCAGCAGCTCGGCGGCCTCGACAGGGTCTGGGTATGGCTACACCTTC.

This sequence joins TRBV9 and TRBJ2-7; D is possibly TRBD2 (5 bases). CDR1 and CDR2 (germline): SGDLS, YYNGEE. The CDR3 has 15 residues. V was pared by 3 bases and J by 6 bases, with 19 bases between. CDR3 protein: CASSGVGDIGIEQYF. The DNA of the CDR3 is TGTGCCAGCAGCGGGGTCGGGGATATAGGAATCGAGCAGTACTTC.

V gene TRBV18 combines with J gene TRBJ1-5, with unresolved D. Germline V CDR1 and CDR2: KGHSH, LQKENI. Trimming removed 3 bases from V and 1 base from J, with 16 bases in between. The CDR3 has 17 amino acids. CDR3 in DNA: TGTGCCAGCTCACCTTTAGGAGGATCCGTGAGCAATCAGCCCCAGCATTTT. Amino acid sequence: CASSPLGGSVSNQPQHF.